This TCR beta chain appears in the sequencing data of a study of immune evolution from preneoplasia to lung adenocarcinoma. General observations from the study: Normal lung had highest clonality; later lesions appeared denser, more diverse. From normal lung to invasive adenocarcinoma, top clone frequencies appeared to decrease.

Patients had resection in Japan or China between the mid-2010s and the late 2010s. Two lung cancer pathologists independently confirmed each histologic diagnosis. Profiled with immunoSEQ multiplex PCR; TCRdb holds only in-frame clones, not every one. The table records 5,500 to 6,500 clones, about four fifths of them present only once. About this clone itself: Antigen specificity is unknown.

The source of this sequence is a donor at least 70 years old with lung adenocarcinoma. The sample comprised FFPE adjacent normal lung tissue.

The CDR3 spells CASRMTMDSGNTIYF. The CDR3 nucleotides are TGTGCCAGCAGGATGACTATGGACTCTGGAAACACCATATATTTT. V is TRBV6-1 and J is TRBJ1-3; D is unclear. In germline, CDR1 is MNHNS, CDR2 SASEGT. This CDR3 spans 15 amino acids. The ends were cut back, 6 bases at V and 0 bases at J, with 12 bases in the middle.